The 3 T cell receptor beta chains listed next were all sequenced from one sample in a study of shared clonotypes between healthy human individuals. The table came from immunoSEQ multiplex PCR; TCRdb's copy has only in-frame clones and leaves some out. This sample carries around 720,000 clones, around four fifths of them seen once, and the ten largest clones take under 2%. Material for sequencing was memory CD4+ T cells sorted from blood. Noted subset: CD45RA-negative fraction. Receptors originate from a woman under 40 in good health.

V and J are TRBV12-5 and TRBJ1-1; tentative D call: TRBD1 (6 bases). Germline V gives CDR1 LGHNT, CDR2 FRNRAP. The CDR3 length is 16 residues. Trimming stripped 1 base from V and 1 base from J, with 13 bases between. The CDR3 DNA reads as TGTGCTAGTGGTTTGGGTGTGGGGGGCGGGAACACTGAAGCTTTCTTT. Residues: CASGLGVGGGNTEAFF.

Details on this clone: Other DNA sequences in the same sample also yield this CDR3. This chain joins TRBV6-5 and TRBJ2-7; the D call may be TRBD1 or TRBD2 (5 bases each). The V end was cut by 6 bases, the J end by 2 bases, with 11 bases between. The CDR3 covers 13 residues. Germline CDR1 reads MNHEY; CDR2 reads SVGAGI. The DNA of the CDR3 is TGTGCCAGCAGCGGGACGGGAACCTACGAGCAGTACTTC. Protein: CASSGTGTYEQYF.

In the case of this clone: This may arise from a read error, as a much more abundant clone is one base away. The V and J genes are TRBV7-3 and TRBJ2-1; tentatively, D is TRBD2 (6 bases). The V end lost 2 bases, the J end lost 9 bases, and 8 bases lay between the germline ends. CDR3 size: 12 residues. Germline V lookup: CDR1 SGHTA, CDR2 FQGTGA. The DNA for the CDR3 is TGTGCCAGCAGCTTAGTGGGGGGTGAGCAGTTCTTC. It is translated as CASSLVGGEQFF. Using reference TRBV7-3 and TRBJ2-1 for the parts outside the CDR3, the full variable domain is GAGVSQTPSNKVTEKGKYVELRCDPISGHTALYWYRQSLGQGPEFLIYFQGTGAADDSGLPNDRFFAVRPEGSVSTLKIQRTERGDSAVYLCASSLVGGEQFFGPGTRLTVL.